This entry lists 9 T cell receptor beta chains sequenced from one sample in a study of shared clonotypes between healthy human individuals. This table comes from immunoSEQ multiplex PCR, and its TCRdb copy is limited to in-frame clones, with some not included. The table includes some 1.1 million clones, approximately 80% detected once. The specimen was memory CD4+ T cells from PBMCs. Subset meaning: CD45RA-negative fraction. The receptor source for this set is a young man in good health. Some clones in this sample may be carry-over from other donors' samples.

This clone is a singleton in its sample. CDR3 coding DNA: TGCAGCGTGCTCCGGGACGGTCAAGGAAACACCATATATTTT. It translates to CSVLRDGQGNTIYF. This sequence joins TRBV29-1 and TRBJ1-3, with a possible D match to TRBD1 (5 bases). The CDR3 extends over 14 amino acids. V was cut by 6 bases and J by 4 bases, with 16 bases left in between. Germline-derived CDR1 and CDR2 are SQVTM and ANQGSEA. The whole variable domain, remainder taken from reference TRBV29-1 and TRBJ1-3, is SAVISQKPSRDICQRGTSLTIQCQVDSQVTMMFWYRQQPGQSLTLIATANQGSEATYESGFVIDKFPISRPNLTFSTLTVSNMSPEDSSIYLCSVLRDGQGNTIYFGEGSWLTVV.

This sequence joins TRBV30 and TRBJ2-7; 11 bases agree with TRBD2. CDR3 size: 13 residues. Looked up from germline, CDR1 is GTSNPN and CDR2 is SVGIG (reference sequence). Losses at the gene ends were 3 bases for V and 3 bases for J; bases not matched to a gene: 1. CDR3 sequence (DNA): TGTGCCTGGAGGACTAGCGGGGTCTACGAGCAGTACTTC. Translation gives CAWRTSGVYEQYF.

This rearrangement joins TRBV7-6 to TRBJ1-3; no clear D gene. Trimming left V 1 base short and J 4 bases short, with 8 bases between. Germline loops: CDR1 SGHVS, CDR2 FNYEAQ. The CDR3 loop spans 14 amino acids. The CDR3 DNA follows: TGTGCCAGCAGCTTAGTTAGGTCCGGAAACACCATATATTTT. Translating it yields CASSLVRSGNTIYF.

The CDR3 sequence is CASSLDRWQPQHF. CDR3 in DNA: TGTGCCAGCAGTTTGGACAGGTGGCAGCCCCAGCATTTT. The rearrangement links TRBV6-5 to TRBJ1-5; TRBD1 aligns across 7 bases. This CDR3 spans 13 amino acids. Losses at the gene ends were 4 bases for V and 7 bases for J; bases not matched to a gene: 4. The germline CDR1 and CDR2 sequences are MNHEY and SVGAGI.

The V gene is TRBV5-5, the J gene TRBJ1-5, with D possibly matching TRBD1 (6 bases). From germline, CDR1 is SGHKS and CDR2 YYEKEE (reference sequence). The CDR3 is 15 amino acids. The germline V and J ends were trimmed by 0 bases and 7 bases, with 14 bases remaining between them. Here the CDR3 reads CASSLGRGDGQPQHF. The CDR3 bases are TGTGCCAGCAGCTTGGGCAGGGGAGATGGACAGCCCCAGCATTTT.

The gene calls are TRBV5-1 and TRBJ2-7, with 8 bases lining up with TRBD2. This CDR3 region has 20 residues. Germline V lookup: CDR1 SGHRS, CDR2 YFSETQ. V gave up 4 bases and J gave up 1 base; unmatched junction bases: 22. The CDR3 bases are TGCGCCAGCAGCATGAGGGAGGCGGGGGGAGCGGGAGAGGAGTCCTACGAGCAGTACTTC. This sequence encodes CASSMREAGGAGEESYEQYF.

This clone was seen just once. The chain couples TRBV4-2 to TRBJ2-2; tentatively, D is TRBD1 (5 bases). The V end was cut by 3 bases, the J end by 0 bases, with 11 bases between. The CDR3 consists of 16 residues. Germline V gene lookup returns CDR1 LGHNA and CDR2 YNFKEQ. CDR3 bases: TGTGCCAGCAGCCAGCAGACAGAGACGAACACCGGGGAGCTGTTTTTT. It translates to CASSQQTETNTGELFF.

The rearrangement uses TRBV5-3 and TRBJ2-4, with D maybe TRBD1 (6 bases). TRBV5-3 belongs to the ORF category, with a function that is uncertain. V was shortened by 1 base and J by 0 bases, with 11 bases between the two germline ends. The CDR3 consists of 16 residues. CDR3: CARSLFGGLAKNIQYF. DNA of the CDR3: TGTGCCAGAAGCTTGTTTGGGGGCCTAGCCAAAAACATTCAGTACTTC.

The chain carries TRBV10-3 and TRBJ1-1; 9 bases line up with TRBD1. Germline-derived CDR1 and CDR2 are ENHRY and SYGVKD. This CDR3 has 17 amino acids. The J segment lost 1 base and the V segment lost 3 bases, leaving 9 bases of the junction unmatched. The DNA of the CDR3 is TGTGCCATCAGTGAAGGGACAGGGAATATGAGGAACACTGAAGCTTTCTTT. Translated: CAISEGTGNMRNTEAFF.